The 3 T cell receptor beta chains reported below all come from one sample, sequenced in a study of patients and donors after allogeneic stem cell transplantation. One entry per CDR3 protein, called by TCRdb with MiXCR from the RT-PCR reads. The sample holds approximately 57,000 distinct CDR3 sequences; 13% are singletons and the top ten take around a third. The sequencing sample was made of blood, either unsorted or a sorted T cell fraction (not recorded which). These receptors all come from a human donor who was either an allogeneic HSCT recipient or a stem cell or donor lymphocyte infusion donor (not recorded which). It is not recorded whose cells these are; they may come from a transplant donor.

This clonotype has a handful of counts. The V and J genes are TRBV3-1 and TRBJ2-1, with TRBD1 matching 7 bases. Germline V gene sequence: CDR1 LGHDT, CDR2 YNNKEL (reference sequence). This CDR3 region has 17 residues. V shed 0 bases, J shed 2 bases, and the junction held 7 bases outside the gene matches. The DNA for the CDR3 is TGTGCCAGCAGCCAAGACGGGTTTGGACAGGCCTACAATGAGCAGTTCTTC. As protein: CASSQDGFGQAYNEQFF.

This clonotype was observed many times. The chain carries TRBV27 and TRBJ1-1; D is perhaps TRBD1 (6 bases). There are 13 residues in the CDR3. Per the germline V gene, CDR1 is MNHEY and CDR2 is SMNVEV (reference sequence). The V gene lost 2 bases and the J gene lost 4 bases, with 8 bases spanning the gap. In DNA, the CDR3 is TGTGCCAGCAGTTTAGGGGGCGGCACTGAAGCTTTCTTT. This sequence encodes CASSLGGGTEAFF.

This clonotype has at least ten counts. CDR3 DNA sequence: TGTGCCAGCGGGCGGGGTTGGGACACTGAAGCTTTCTTT. This sequence encodes CASGRGWDTEAFF. V is TRBV6-5 and J is TRBJ1-1; no clear D. Germline lookup yields CDR1 MNHEY and CDR2 SVGAGI. This CDR3 is built from 13 residues. Trimming shortened V by 8 bases and J by 3 bases, and 13 bases separated the two germline ends.